This T cell receptor beta chain was sequenced for a study of Graves' ophthalmopathy and Graves' hyperthyroidism. This clonotype was observed at least ten times. The study amplified TCR beta CDR3 regions using RNA transcripts. HTBI primers primed a first-round RT-PCR, and a second-round multiplex PCR followed. TCRdb analysed the multiplex PCR reads with MiXCR anew, one entry per CDR3 protein. The sample includes roughly 500,000 distinct CDR3 sequences, roughly an eighth of them seen just once. The sequencing input was blood. The clonotype comes from a woman aged 25 to 39 with Graves' ophthalmopathy.

The CDR3 loop is CASSEALVGYEQYF. The CDR3 bases are TGTGCCAGCAGTGAGGCACTAGTTGGCTACGAGCAGTACTTC. The V and J genes are TRBV2 and TRBJ2-7, with D possibly matching TRBD2 (5 bases). The CDR3 has 14 residues. V was trimmed by 3 bases and J by 3 bases, leaving 12 bases between them. Germline-derived CDR1 and CDR2 are SNHLY and FYNNEI.